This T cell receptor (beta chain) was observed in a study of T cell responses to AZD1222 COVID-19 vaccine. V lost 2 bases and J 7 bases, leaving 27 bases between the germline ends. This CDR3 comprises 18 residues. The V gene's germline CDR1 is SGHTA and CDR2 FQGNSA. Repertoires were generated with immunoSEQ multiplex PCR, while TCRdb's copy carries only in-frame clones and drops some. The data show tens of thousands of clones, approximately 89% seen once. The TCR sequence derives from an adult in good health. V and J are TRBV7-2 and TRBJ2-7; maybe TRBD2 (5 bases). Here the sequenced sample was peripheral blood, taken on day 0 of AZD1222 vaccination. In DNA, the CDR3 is TGTGCCAGCAGCTTAAATGTCCCGGCGGCTAGCAGAGTAAGTGAGCAGTACTTC. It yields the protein CASSLNVPAASRVSEQYF.